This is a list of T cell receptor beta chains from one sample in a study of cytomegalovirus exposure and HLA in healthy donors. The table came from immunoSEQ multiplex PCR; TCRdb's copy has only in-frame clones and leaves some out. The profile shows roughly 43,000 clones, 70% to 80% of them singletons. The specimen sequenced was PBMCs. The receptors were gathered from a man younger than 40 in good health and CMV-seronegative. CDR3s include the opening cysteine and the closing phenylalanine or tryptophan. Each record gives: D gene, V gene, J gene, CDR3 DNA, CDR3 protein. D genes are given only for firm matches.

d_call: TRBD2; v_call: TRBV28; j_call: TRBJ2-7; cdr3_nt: TGTGCCAGCGCCTTATCCCTAGGGGGACTAGCGGGAGGCGAGCAGTACTTC; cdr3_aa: CASALSLGGLAGGEQYF
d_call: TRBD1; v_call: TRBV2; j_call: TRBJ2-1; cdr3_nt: TGTGCCAGCCGGGACAGATCCTACAATGAGCAGTTCTTC; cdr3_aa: CASRDRSYNEQFF
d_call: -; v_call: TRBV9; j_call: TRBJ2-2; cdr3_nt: TGTGCCAGCAGCGCGAGTATCTCCGGGGAGCTGTTTTTT; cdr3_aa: CASSASISGELFF
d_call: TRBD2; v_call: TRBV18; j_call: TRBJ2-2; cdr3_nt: TGTGCCAGCTCGCAATCTAGCGGGAGGGCCACCGGGGAGCTGTTTTTT; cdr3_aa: CASSQSSGRATGELFF
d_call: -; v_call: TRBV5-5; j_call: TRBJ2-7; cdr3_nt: TGTGCCAGCAGCTTGGAGATCAGGCCCGAGCAGTACTTC; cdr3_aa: CASSLEIRPEQYF
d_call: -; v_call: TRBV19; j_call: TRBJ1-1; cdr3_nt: TGTGCCAGTAGTATTAGCGGGGAAATGCGTGAAGCTTTCTTT; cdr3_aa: CASSISGEMREAFF
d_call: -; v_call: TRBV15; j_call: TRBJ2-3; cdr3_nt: TGTGCCACCAGCAGAGAGAGGAGGGAAGATACGCAGTATTTT; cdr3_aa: CATSRERREDTQYF
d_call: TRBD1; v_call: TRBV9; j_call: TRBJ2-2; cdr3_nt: TGTGCCAGCACCAGGGACGACAGGGGGGCGCGTGGGGAGCTGTTTTTT; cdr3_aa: CASTRDDRGARGELFF
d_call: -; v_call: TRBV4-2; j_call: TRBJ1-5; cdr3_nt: TGTGCCAGCAGCACTCGGACAGATCAGCCGAATCAGCCCCAGCATTTT; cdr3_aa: CASSTRTDQPNQPQHF
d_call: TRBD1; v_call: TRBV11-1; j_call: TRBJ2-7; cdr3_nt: TGTGCCAGCAGCAGCTCGGACAGGGCCGACGAGCAGTACTTC; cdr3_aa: CASSSSDRADEQYF
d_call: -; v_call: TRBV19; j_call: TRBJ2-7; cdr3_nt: TGTGCCAGTAGTGGTACGGGACATGGATCCTACGAGCAGTACTTC; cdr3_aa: CASSGTGHGSYEQYF
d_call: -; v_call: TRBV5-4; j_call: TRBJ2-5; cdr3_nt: TGTGCCAGCAGCGGGCAGGAAGAGACCCAGTACTTC; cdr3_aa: CASSGQEETQYF
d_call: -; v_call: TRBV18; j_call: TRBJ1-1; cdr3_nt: TGTGCCAGCTCACCAGACTCCACTGAAGCTTTCTTT; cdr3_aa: CASSPDSTEAFF
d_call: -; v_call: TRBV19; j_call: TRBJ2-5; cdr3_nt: TGTGCCAGTAGCACCCAGCCTAGACCCCAAGAGACCCAGTACTTC; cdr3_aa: CASSTQPRPQETQYF
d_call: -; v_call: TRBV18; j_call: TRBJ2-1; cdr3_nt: TGTGCCAGCTCACTCGGCGGGACCTACAATGAGCAGTTCTTC; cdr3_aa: CASSLGGTYNEQFF
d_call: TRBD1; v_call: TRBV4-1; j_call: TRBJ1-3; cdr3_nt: TGCGCCAGCAGCCCGGGACAGGGAGGAGGAAACACCATATATTTT; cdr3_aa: CASSPGQGGGNTIYF